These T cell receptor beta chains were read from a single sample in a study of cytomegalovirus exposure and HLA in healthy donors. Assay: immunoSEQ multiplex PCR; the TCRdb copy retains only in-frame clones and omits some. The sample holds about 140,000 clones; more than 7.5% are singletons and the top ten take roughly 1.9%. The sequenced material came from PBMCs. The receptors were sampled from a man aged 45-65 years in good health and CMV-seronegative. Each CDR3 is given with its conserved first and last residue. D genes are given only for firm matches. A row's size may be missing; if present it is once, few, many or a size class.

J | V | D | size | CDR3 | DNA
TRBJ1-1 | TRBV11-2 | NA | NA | CASSLDTGRVITEAFF | TGTGCCAGCAGCTTAGATACGGGGAGGGTTATCACTGAAGCTTTCTTT
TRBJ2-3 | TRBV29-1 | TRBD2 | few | CSVEPTGLAGGPDTQYF | TGCAGCGTGGAGCCAACGGGACTAGCGGGGGGACCAGATACGCAGTATTTT
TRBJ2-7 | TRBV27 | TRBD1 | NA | CASSLRQGATEQYF | TGTGCCAGCAGTTTAAGACAGGGGGCGACCGAGCAGTACTTC
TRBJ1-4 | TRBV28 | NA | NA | CASSLNPGTNEKLFF | TGTGCCAGCAGTCTGAACCCGGGGACTAATGAAAAACTGTTTTTT
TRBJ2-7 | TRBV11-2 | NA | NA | CASSLEPRREQYF | TGTGCCAGCAGCTTAGAGCCGCGGCGCGAGCAGTACTTC
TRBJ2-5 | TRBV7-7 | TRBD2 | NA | CASSKLAGGGQETQYF | TGTGCCAGCAGCAAACTAGCGGGAGGTGGACAGGAGACCCAGTACTTC
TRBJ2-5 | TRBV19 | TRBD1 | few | CASSIDRGLETQYF | TGTGCCAGTAGTATAGACAGGGGGCTGGAGACCCAGTACTTC
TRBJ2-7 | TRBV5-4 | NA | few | CASRTRDKSTHEQYF | TGTGCCAGCAGAACCCGGGACAAATCAACCCACGAGCAGTACTTC
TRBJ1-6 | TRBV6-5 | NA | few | CASSYSTGYNSPLHF | TGTGCCAGCAGTTACTCAACAGGGTATAATTCACCCCTCCACTTT
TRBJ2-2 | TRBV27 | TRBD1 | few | CASSRTGGSGELFF | TGTGCCAGCAGCCGGACAGGGGGTAGCGGGGAGCTGTTTTTT
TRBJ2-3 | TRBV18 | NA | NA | CASSPGDTQYF | TGTGCCAGCTCACCGGGCGATACGCAGTATTTT
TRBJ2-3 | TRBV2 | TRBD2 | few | CVSQRESTDTQYF | TGTGTATCCCAGCGGGAGAGCACAGATACGCAGTATTTT
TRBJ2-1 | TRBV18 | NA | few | CASSPGGSLSYNEQFF | TGTGCCAGCTCACCTGGAGGGTCCTTGAGCTACAATGAGCAGTTCTTC
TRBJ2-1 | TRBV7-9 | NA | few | CASSLGVAGDEQFF | TGTGCCAGCAGCTTAGGGGTCGCAGGGGATGAGCAGTTCTTC
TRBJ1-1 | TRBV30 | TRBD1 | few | CAWSFRQGRSTEAFF | TGTGCCTGGAGCTTCAGACAGGGAAGGAGCACTGAAGCTTTCTTT
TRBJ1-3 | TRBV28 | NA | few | CASRVSGHGNTIYF | TGTGCCAGCAGGGTTTCAGGGCATGGAAACACCATATATTTT
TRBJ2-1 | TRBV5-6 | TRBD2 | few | CASSLAFLAGYNEQFF | TGTGCCAGCAGCTTGGCATTTCTAGCGGGGTACAATGAGCAGTTCTTC
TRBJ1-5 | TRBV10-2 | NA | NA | CASSRTASGNQPQHF | TGCGCCAGCAGTAGGACAGCCAGTGGTAATCAGCCCCAGCATTTT
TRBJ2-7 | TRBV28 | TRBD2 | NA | CASSLLAGTYEQYF | TGTGCCAGCAGTTTACTAGCGGGAACCTACGAGCAGTACTTC
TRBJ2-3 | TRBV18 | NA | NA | CASSPQGFTDTQYF | TGTGCCAGCTCACCACAGGGGTTCACAGATACGCAGTATTTT
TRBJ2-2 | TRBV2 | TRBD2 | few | CASSPGLVSTGELFF | TGTGCCAGCAGTCCCGGACTAGTCTCCACCGGGGAGCTGTTTTTT
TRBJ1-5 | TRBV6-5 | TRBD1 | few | CASSSNRGGNQPQHF | TGTGCCAGCAGTTCCAACAGGGGTGGCAATCAGCCCCAGCATTTT
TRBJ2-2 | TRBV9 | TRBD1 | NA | CASSSRQGQTGELFF | TGTGCCAGCAGCTCCAGACAGGGCCAGACCGGGGAGCTGTTTTTT
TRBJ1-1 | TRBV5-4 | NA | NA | CASSFTQVRTEAFF | TGTGCCAGCAGCTTCACACAGGTTAGGACTGAAGCTTTCTTT
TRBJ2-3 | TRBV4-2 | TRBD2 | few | CASSQRVSGGATDTQYF | TGTGCCAGCAGCCAAAGGGTTAGCGGGGGGGCGACAGATACGCAGTATTTT
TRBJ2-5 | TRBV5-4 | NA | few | CASSLAGRLQETQYF | TGTGCCAGCAGCTTGGCAGGGAGGTTACAAGAGACCCAGTACTTC
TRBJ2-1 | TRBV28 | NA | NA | CASSLTVRWTYNEQFF | TGTGCCAGCAGTTTAACGGTCAGGTGGACCTACAATGAGCAGTTCTTC
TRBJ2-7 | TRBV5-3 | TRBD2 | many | CARFGEGRERYEQYF | TGTGCCAGATTTGGGGAGGGGCGGGAGCGATACGAGCAGTACTTC
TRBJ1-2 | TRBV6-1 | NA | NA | CASSVGGNVKTDGYTF | TGTGCCAGCAGTGTAGGGGGAAACGTAAAAACGGATGGCTACACCTTC
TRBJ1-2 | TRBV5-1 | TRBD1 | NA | CASSWGSDRGKGYTF | TGCGCCAGCAGTTGGGGCTCGGACAGGGGCAAGGGCTACACCTTC
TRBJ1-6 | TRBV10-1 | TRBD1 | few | CASTEGDRANSPLHF | TGCGCCAGCACGGAGGGGGACAGGGCTAATTCACCCCTCCACTTT
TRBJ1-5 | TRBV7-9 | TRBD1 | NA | CASSLKKSDRGNQPQHF | TGTGCCAGCAGCTTAAAGAAAAGTGACAGGGGGAATCAGCCCCAGCATTTT
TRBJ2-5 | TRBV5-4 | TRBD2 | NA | CASSSTSGGKETQYF | TGTGCCAGCAGCAGTACTAGCGGGGGTAAAGAGACCCAGTACTTC
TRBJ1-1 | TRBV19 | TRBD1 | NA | CASSEGQANTEAFF | TGTGCCAGTAGTGAGGGACAGGCTAACACTGAAGCTTTCTTT
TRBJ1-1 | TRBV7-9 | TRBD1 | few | CASSFGQGVAEAFF | TGTGCCAGCAGCTTCGGGCAGGGGGTGGCTGAAGCTTTCTTT
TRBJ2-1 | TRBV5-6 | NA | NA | CASSGGNNEQFF | TGTGCCAGCAGCGGCGGGAACAATGAGCAGTTCTTC
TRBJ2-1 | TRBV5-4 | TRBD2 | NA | CASSLAYRTRSDEQFF | TGTGCCAGCAGCTTGGCCTATAGGACTAGGTCCGATGAGCAGTTCTTC
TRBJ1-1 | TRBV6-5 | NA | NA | CASSSNLLRAEAFF | TGTGCCAGCAGTTCCAACCTATTGAGGGCTGAAGCTTTCTTT
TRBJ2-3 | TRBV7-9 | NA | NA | CASSSQDNYTQYF | TGCGCCAGCAGCTCCCAAGACAACTATACGCAGTATTTT
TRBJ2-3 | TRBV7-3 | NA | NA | CASSSGRGPTDTQYF | TGTGCCAGCAGCTCAGGGCGGGGGCCCACAGATACGCAGTATTTT
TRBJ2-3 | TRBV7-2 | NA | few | CASIFSGTDTQYF | TGTGCCAGCATCTTTAGCGGCACAGATACGCAGTATTTT
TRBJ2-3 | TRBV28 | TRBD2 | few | CASRSTSGRRDTQYF | TGTGCCAGCAGATCGACTAGCGGGAGGAGAGATACGCAGTATTTT
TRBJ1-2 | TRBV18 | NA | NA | CASSLPRGGFHGYTF | TGTGCCAGCTCACTACCGAGGGGAGGATTTCATGGCTACACCTTC
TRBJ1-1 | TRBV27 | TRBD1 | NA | CASSLRRTGGQVNTEAFF | TGTGCCAGCAGTTTACGGCGGACAGGGGGCCAAGTGAACACTGAAGCTTTCTTT
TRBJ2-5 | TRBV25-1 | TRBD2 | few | CASGRGDQTQYF | TGTGCCAGTGGACGGGGGGATCAGACCCAGTACTTC
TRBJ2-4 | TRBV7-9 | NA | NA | CASSSGHAIAKNIQYF | TGTGCCAGCAGCTCTGGACACGCCATAGCCAAAAACATTCAGTACTTC
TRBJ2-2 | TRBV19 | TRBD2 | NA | CASKLAGFLGELFF | TGTGCCAGTAAGCTAGCGGGGTTCCTCGGGGAGCTGTTTTTT
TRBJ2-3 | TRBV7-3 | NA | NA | CASSLMATSDTQYF | TGTGCCAGCAGCTTAATGGCCACCTCAGATACGCAGTATTTT
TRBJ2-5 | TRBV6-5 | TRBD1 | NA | CASSRTGKETQYF | TGTGCCAGCAGTCGGACAGGGAAAGAGACCCAGTACTTC
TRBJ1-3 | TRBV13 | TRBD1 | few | CASSLGTGVGNTIYF | TGTGCCAGCAGCTTAGGGACAGGGGTAGGAAACACCATATATTTT